This record concerns one T cell receptor beta chain sequence. No antigen is known for it. This sample stems from a study of cytomegalovirus exposure and HLA in healthy donors. Whole-study findings and limits: Associated with cytomegalovirus, according to the listing, were fewer than 200 TCR beta chains. Subsequent analysis showed first-cohort TCR clusters tending to co-occur in more than 95 validation repertoires. There were some public TCRs occurring in many donors, but most TCR sequences were rare.

The CDR3 totals 16 residues. Germline V gene sequence: CDR1 LGHNA, CDR2 YNFKEQ. Trimming pared 0 bases from V and 3 bases from J, leaving 14 bases between. Profiled with immunoSEQ multiplex PCR; TCRdb holds only in-frame clones, not every one. This table holds about 190,000 clones, around four fifths found once. The donors were part of the validation cohort, which consisted of more than 90 subjects and was separate from the first cohort of several hundred subjects. The sample consisted of PBMCs. The V gene is TRBV4-2, the J gene TRBJ2-5; possible D gene TRBD2, 5 bases. The clonotype was recovered from a man between 18 and 29 years old in good health and CMV-seropositive. The CDR3 loop reads CASSQDLEGREETQYF. Written as DNA, the CDR3 is TGTGCCAGCAGCCAAGATCTTGAGGGTCGGGAAGAGACCCAGTACTTC.